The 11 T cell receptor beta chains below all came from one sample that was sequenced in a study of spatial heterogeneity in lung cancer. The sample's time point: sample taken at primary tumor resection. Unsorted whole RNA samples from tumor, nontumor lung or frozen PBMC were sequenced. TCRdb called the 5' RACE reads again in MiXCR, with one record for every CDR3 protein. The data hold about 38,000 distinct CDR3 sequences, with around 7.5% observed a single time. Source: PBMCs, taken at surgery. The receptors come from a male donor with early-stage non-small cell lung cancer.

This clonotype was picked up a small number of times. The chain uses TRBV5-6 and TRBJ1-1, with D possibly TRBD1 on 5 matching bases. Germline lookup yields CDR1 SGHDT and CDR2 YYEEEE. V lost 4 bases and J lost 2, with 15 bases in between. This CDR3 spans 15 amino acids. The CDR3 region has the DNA TGTGCCAGCAGCCTCCCATACGACAGAAACACTGAAGCTTTCTTT. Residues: CASSLPYDRNTEAFF.

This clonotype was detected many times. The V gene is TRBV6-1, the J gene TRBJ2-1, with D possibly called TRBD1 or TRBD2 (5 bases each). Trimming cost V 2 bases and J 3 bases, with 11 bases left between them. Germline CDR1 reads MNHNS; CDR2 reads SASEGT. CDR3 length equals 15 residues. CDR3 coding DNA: TGTGCCAGCAGTGAAAGTGGGACCTTCTACAATGAGCAGTTCTTC. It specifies CASSESGTFYNEQFF.

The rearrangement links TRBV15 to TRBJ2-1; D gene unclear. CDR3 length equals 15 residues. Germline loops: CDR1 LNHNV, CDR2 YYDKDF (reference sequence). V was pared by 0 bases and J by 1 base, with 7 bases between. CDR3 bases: TGTGCCACCAGCAGAGAGTACCAGTCCTACAATGAGCAGTTCTTC. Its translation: CATSREYQSYNEQFF.

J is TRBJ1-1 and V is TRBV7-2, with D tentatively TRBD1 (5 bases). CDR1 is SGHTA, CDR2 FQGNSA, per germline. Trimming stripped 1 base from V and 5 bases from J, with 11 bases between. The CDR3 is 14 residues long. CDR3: CASSLVQGGTEAFF. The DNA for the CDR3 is TGTGCCAGCAGCTTAGTTCAGGGAGGGACTGAAGCTTTCTTT.

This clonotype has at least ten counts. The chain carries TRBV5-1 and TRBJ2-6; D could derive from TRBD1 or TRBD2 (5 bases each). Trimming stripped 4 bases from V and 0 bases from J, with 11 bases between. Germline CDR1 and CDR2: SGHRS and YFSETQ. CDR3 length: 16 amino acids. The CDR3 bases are TGCGCCAGCAGCGGGGACGGATTCTCTGGGGCCAACGTCCTGACTTTC. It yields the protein CASSGDGFSGANVLTF.

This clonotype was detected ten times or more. CDR3 region: CASSTRDRQYF. For the CDR3, the DNA is TGTGCCAGCAGTACACGAGACAGGCAGTACTTC. The genes are TRBV6-6 and TRBJ2-7; D perhaps matches TRBD1 (5 bases). Trimming took 5 bases from V and 9 from J, leaving 11 bases between them. In germline, CDR1 is MNHNY, CDR2 SVGAGI (reference sequence). The CDR3 length is 11 residues.

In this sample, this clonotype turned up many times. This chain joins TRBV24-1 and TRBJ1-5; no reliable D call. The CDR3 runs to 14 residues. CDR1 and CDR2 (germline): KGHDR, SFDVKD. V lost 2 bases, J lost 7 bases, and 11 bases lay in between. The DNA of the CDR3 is TGTGCCACCAGTGATTCCGGTATAGGGCAGCCCCAGCATTTT. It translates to CATSDSGIGQPQHF.

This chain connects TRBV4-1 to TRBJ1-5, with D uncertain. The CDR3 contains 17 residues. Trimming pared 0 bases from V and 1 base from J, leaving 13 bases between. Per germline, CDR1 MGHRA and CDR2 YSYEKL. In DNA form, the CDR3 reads TGCGCCAGCAGCCAAGAAGTGGGTCAGAGGAGCAATCAGCCCCAGCATTTT. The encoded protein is CASSQEVGQRSNQPQHF.

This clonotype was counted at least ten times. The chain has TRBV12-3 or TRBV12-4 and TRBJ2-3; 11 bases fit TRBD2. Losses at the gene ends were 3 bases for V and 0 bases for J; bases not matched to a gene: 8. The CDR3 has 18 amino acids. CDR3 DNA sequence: TGTGCCAGCAGTTTGTATCTAGCGGGGGGTACTAGCACAGATACGCAGTATTTT. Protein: CASSLYLAGGTSTDTQYF.

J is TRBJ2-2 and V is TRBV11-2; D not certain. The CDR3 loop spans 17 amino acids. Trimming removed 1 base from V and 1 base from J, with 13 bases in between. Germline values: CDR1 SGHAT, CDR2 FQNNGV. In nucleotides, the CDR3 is TGTGCCAGCAGCTTAGTCCCCCTTGTGGGGAACACCGGGGAGCTGTTTTTT. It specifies CASSLVPLVGNTGELFF.

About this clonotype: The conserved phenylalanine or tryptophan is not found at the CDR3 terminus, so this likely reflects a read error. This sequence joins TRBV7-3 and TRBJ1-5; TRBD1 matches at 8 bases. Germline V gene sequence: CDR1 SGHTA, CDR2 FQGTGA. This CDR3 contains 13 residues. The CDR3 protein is CATSRQGNQPQHL. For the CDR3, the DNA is TGTGCCACCAGCAGACAGGGGAATCAGCCCCAGCATCTT.